This passage covers 10 T cell receptor beta chains from one sample sequenced in a study of shared clonotypes between healthy human individuals. Repertoires were generated with immunoSEQ multiplex PCR, while TCRdb's copy carries only in-frame clones and drops some. This table has 2,500,000 or so clones, under 95% appearing once. The material sequenced was naive CD4+ T cells from PBMCs. Noted subset: CD45RA+ positively selected. The receptors originated from a man younger than 35 in good health. Some clones in this sample may be carry-over from other donors' samples.

The gene calls are TRBV12-5 and TRBJ1-2, with 7 nucleotides matching TRBD1. This CDR3 has 17 residues. V lost 3 bases to trimming and J lost 3 bases; unmatched junction nucleotides: 13. The V gene's germline CDR1 is LGHNT and CDR2 FRNRAP. The DNA of the CDR3 is TGTGCTAGTGGTTTCTATGGTAGGGCAGGGGGAGACTATGGCTACACCTTC. Translation gives CASGFYGRAGGDYGYTF. Using reference TRBV12-5 and TRBJ1-2 for the parts outside the CDR3, the full variable domain is DARVTQTPRHKVTEMGQEVTMRCQPILGHNTVFWYRQTMMQGLELLAYFRNRAPLDDSGMPKDRFSAEMPDATLATLKIQPSEPRDSAVYFCASGFYGRAGGDYGYTFGSGTRLTVV.

J is TRBJ2-1 and V is TRBV6-1; maybe TRBD1 (5 bases). Germline CDR1 MNHNS, CDR2 SASEGT. V was cut by 0 bases and J by 8 bases, with 17 bases left in between. There are 16 residues in the CDR3. Written as DNA, the CDR3 is TGTGCCAGCAGTGAAGCCCCAGGGCTGCTGCGTTATGAGCAGTTCTTC. It translates to CASSEAPGLLRYEQFF.

This sequence joins TRBV10-3 and TRBJ1-2; the D is unclear. Per the germline V gene, CDR1 is ENHRY and CDR2 is SYGVKD. The CDR3 runs to 11 residues. The V end lost 8 bases, the J end lost 4 bases, and 8 bases lay between the germline ends. DNA of the CDR3: TGTGCCATCGGTTCAAGCTATGGCTACACCTTC. Amino acid sequence: CAIGSSYGYTF.

This chain joins TRBV5-6 and TRBJ2-5, with D perhaps TRBD1 (6 bases). Trimming took 0 bases from V and 2 from J, leaving 8 bases between them. The CDR3 totals 14 residues. Germline values: CDR1 SGHDT, CDR2 YYEEEE. The CDR3 DNA is TGTGCCAGCAGCTTGGATGACAGGCAAGAGACCCAGTACTTC. Translating gives CASSLDDRQETQYF. Looking up the rest from reference TRBV5-6 and TRBJ2-5 gives the full variable domain: DAGVTQSPTHLIKTRGQQVTLRCSPKSGHDTVSWYQQALGQGPQFIFQYYEEEERQRGNFPDRFSGHQFPNYSSELNVNALLLGDSALYLCASSLDDRQETQYFGPGTRLLVL.

The count of this clone is one. This rearrangement joins TRBV4-1 to TRBJ1-2, with a tentative D call TRBD1 (5 bases). Trimming took off 1 base at V and 9 bases at J, with 15 bases between the two ends. This CDR3 region has 14 residues. CDR1 and CDR2 (germline): MGHRA, YSYEKL. In DNA, the CDR3 is TGCGCCAGCAGCCAAGGAGTCGGGGGGAGTAGCTACACCTTC. This translates into CASSQGVGGSSYTF.

The V gene is TRBV7-9, the J gene TRBJ1-2, with D tentatively TRBD1 (5 bases). The germline V and J ends were trimmed by 5 bases and 8 bases, with 15 bases remaining between them. The CDR3 has 13 amino acids. Germline V gene data show CDR1 as SEHNR and CDR2 as FQNEAQ (reference sequence). This CDR3 is CASSPRRGEGYTF. The CDR3 DNA sequence: TGTGCCAGCAGCCCCAGGAGGGGAGAGGGCTACACCTTC. The full variable domain, rest sourced from reference TRBV7-9 and TRBJ1-2, is DTGVSQNPRHKITKRGQNVTFRCDPISEHNRLYWYRQTLGQGPEFLTYFQNEAQLEKSRLLSDRFSAERPKGSFSTLEIQRTEQGDSAMYLCASSPRRGEGYTFGSGTRLTVV.

V and J are TRBV4-2 and TRBJ2-5; D uncertain. Germline values: CDR1 LGHNA, CDR2 YNFKEQ. The CDR3 runs to 15 residues. Between the trimmed V and J ends, which lost 4 bases and 2 bases, there was a span of 14 bases. DNA of the CDR3: TGTGCCAGCAGCCGAAGTCCGATGATACAAGAGACCCAGTACTTC. It translates to CASSRSPMIQETQYF.

The rearrangement links TRBV10-3 to TRBJ1-4, with TRBD1 as a possible D gene (5 bases). The CDR3 is 13 residues long. Germline V gene data show CDR1 as ENHRY and CDR2 as SYGVKD. The V end lost 7 bases, the J end lost 3 bases, and 9 bases lay between the germline ends. The CDR3 region is CAIKRQPNEKLFF. In DNA form, the CDR3 reads TGTGCCATCAAACGACAGCCTAATGAAAAACTGTTTTTT.

The V gene is TRBV30, the J gene TRBJ1-1; D unclear. CDR1 is GTSNPN, CDR2 SVGIG, per germline (reference sequence). CDR3 size: 15 residues. The V end lost 0 bases, the J end lost 1 base, and 12 bases lay between the germline ends. The CDR3 sequence: CAWSVPSSANTEAFF. As DNA, the CDR3 is TGTGCCTGGAGTGTACCCTCCAGTGCGAACACTGAAGCTTTCTTT.

This chain uses TRBV28 with TRBJ1-1; tentatively, D is TRBD1 (5 bases). The CDR3 is made up of 15 amino acids. Trimming left V 2 bases short and J 4 bases short, with 14 bases between. Looked up from germline, CDR1 is MDHEN and CDR2 is SYDVKM. The CDR3 region has the DNA TGTGCCAGCAGTTTAGGGGGGGTTAGAGCCACTGAAGCTTTCTTT. Translated, it gives CASSLGGVRATEAFF.